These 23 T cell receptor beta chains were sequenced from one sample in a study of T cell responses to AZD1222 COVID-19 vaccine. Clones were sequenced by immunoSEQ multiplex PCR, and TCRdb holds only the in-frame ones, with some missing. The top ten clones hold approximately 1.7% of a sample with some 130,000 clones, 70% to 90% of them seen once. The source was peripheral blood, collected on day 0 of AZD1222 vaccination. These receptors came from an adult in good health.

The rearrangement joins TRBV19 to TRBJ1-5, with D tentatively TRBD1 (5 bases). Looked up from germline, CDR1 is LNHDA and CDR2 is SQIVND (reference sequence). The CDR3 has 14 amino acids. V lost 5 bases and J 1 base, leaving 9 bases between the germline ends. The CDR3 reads CASSDRSSNQPQHF. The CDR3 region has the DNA TGTGCCAGTAGTGACAGATCAAGCAATCAGCCCCAGCATTTT. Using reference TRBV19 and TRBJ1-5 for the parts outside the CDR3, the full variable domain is DGGITQSPKYLFRKEGQNVTLSCEQNLNHDAMYWYRQDPGQGLRLIYYSQIVNDFQKGDIAEGYSVSREKKESFPLTVTSAQKNPTAFYLCASSDRSSNQPQHFGDGTRLSIL.

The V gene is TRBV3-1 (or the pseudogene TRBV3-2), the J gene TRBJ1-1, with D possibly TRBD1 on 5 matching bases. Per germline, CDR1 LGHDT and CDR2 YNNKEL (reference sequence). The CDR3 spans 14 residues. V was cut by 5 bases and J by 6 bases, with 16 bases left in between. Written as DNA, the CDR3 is TGTGCCAGCAGCTCCAGGGTGGAACGGCCTGAAGCTTTCTTT. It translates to CASSSRVERPEAFF.

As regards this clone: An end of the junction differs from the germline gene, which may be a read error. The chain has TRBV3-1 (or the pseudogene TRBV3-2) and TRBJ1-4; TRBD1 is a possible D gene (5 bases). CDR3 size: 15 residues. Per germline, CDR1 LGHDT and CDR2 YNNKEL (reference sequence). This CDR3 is CASRQEGSASEKLFF. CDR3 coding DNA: TGTGCCAGCAGACAAGAGGGGTCAGCCTCGGAAAAACTGTTTTTT.

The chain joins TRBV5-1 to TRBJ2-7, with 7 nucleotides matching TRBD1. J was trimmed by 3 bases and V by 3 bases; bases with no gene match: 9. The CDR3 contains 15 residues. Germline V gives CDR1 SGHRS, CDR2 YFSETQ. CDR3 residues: CASSSFGDRFYEQYF. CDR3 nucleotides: TGCGCCAGCAGCTCCTTCGGGGACAGATTCTACGAGCAGTACTTC. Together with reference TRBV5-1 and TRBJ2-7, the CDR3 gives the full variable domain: KAGVTQTPRYLIKTRGQQVTLSCSPISGHRSVSWYQQTPGQGLQFLFEYFSETQRNKGNFPGRFSGRQFSNSRSEMNVSTLELGDSALYLCASSSFGDRFYEQYFGPGTRLTVT.

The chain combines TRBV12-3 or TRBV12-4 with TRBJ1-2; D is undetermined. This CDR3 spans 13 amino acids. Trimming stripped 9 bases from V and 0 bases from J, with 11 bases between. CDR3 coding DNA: TGTGCCAGTTCGAGCGGGTCTAACTATGGCTACACCTTC. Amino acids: CASSSGSNYGYTF.

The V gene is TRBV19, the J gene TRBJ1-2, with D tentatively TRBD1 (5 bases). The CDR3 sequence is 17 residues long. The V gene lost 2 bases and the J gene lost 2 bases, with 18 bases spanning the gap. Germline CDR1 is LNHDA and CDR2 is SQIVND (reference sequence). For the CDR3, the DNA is TGTGCCAGTAGTATATTGGGCGTGGGGGGAAAAAACTATGGCTACACCTTC. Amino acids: CASSILGVGGKNYGYTF.

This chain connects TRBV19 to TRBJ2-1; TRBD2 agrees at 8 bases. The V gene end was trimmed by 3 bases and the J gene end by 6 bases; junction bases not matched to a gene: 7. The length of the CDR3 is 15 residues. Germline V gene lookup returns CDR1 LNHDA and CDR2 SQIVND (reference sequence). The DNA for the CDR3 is TGTGCCAGTAGTATCGCCGGGACTAGGATCAATGAGCAGTTCTTC. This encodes CASSIAGTRINEQFF.

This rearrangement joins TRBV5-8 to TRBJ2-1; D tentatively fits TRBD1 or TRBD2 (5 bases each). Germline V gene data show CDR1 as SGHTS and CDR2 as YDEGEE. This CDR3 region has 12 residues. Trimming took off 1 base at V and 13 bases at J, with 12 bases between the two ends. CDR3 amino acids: CASSLSGPIQFF. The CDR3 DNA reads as TGTGCCAGCAGCTTGTCGGGACCCATTCAGTTCTTC.

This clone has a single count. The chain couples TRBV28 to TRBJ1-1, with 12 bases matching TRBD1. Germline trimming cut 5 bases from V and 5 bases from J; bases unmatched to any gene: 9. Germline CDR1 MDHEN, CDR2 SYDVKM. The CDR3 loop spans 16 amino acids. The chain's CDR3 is CASSVAGQGARTEAFF. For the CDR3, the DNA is TGTGCCAGCAGTGTTGCGGGACAGGGGGCGCGAACTGAAGCTTTCTTT.

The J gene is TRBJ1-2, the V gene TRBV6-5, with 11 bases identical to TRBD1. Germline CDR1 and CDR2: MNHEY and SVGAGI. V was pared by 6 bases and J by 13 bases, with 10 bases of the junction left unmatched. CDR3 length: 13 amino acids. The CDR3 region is CASSAWTGGDATF. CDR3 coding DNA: TGTGCCAGCAGCGCCTGGACAGGGGGCGATGCCACCTTC.

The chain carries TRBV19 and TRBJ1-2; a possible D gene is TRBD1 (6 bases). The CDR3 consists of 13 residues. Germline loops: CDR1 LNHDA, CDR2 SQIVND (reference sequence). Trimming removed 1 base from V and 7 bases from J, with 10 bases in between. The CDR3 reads CASSIAGALGYTF. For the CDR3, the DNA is TGTGCCAGTAGTATAGCAGGGGCGCTTGGCTACACCTTC.

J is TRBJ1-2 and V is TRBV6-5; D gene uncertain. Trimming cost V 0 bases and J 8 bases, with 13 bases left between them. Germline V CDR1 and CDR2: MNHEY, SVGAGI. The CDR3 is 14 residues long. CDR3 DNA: TGTGCCAGCAGTTACTCGAGGTGGAATTCGGGCTACACCTTC. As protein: CASSYSRWNSGYTF.

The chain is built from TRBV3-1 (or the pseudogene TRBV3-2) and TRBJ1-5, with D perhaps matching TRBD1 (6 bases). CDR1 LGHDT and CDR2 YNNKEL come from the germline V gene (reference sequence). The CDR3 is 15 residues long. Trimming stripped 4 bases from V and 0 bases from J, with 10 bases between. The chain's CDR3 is CASSRGDNSNQPQHF. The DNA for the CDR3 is TGTGCCAGCAGCCGGGGGGACAATAGCAATCAGCCCCAGCATTTT.

The CDR3 region has the DNA TGTGCCAGCAGCTCCTACACAGGGCCCTCTCCCACAGATACGCAGTATTTT. It encodes CASSSYTGPSPTDTQYF. The chain is built from TRBV11-3 and TRBJ2-3; D may be TRBD1 (6 bases). The CDR3 is 17 amino acids. In germline, CDR1 is SGHNT, CDR2 YENEEA. Trimming took off 4 bases at V and 2 bases at J, with 19 bases between the two ends.

The CDR3 sequence is CASRRVLNTEAFF. The DNA for the CDR3 is TGTGCCAGCCGCCGGGTTCTGAACACTGAAGCTTTCTTT. This chain connects TRBV2 to TRBJ1-1; no clear D. CDR3 length: 13 residues. Trimming took 8 bases from V and 0 from J, leaving 10 bases between them. The V gene's germline CDR1 is SNHLY and CDR2 FYNNEI. Variable domain in full (rest from reference TRBV2 and TRBJ1-1): EPEVTQTPSHQVTQMGQEVILRCVPISNHLYFYWYRQILGQKVEFLVSFYNNEISEKSEIFDDQFSVERPDGSNFTLKIRSTKLEDSAMYFCASRRVLNTEAFFGQGTRLTVV.

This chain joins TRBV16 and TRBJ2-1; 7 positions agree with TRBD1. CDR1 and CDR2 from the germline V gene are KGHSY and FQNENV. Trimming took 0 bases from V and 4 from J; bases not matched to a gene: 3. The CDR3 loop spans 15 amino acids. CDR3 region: CASSQSDRMYNEQFF. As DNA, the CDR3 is TGTGCCAGCAGCCAATCGGACAGGATGTACAATGAGCAGTTCTTC.

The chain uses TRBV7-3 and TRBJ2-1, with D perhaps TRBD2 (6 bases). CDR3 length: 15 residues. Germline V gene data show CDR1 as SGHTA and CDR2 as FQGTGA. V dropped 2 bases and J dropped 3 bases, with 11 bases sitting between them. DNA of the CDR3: TGTGCCAGCAGCTTAGGCACGGGACTCTACAATGAGCAGTTCTTC. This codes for CASSLGTGLYNEQFF.

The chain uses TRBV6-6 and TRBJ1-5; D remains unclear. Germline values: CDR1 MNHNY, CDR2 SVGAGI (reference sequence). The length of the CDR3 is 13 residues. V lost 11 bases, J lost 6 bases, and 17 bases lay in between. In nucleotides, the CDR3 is TGTGCCTCCCAACAAGGGTTGGGTCAGCCCCAGCATTTT. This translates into CASQQGLGQPQHF.

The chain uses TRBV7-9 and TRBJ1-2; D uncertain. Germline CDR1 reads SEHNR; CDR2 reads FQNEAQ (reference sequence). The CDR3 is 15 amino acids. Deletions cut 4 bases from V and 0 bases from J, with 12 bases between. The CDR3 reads CASSSYRDSNYGYTF. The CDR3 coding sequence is TGTGCCAGCAGCTCCTACAGAGATTCTAACTATGGCTACACCTTC. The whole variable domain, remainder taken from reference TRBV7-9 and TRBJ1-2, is DTGVSQNPRHKITKRGQNVTFRCDPISEHNRLYWYRQTLGQGPEFLTYFQNEAQLEKSRLLSDRFSAERPKGSFSTLEIQRTEQGDSAMYLCASSSYRDSNYGYTFGSGTRLTVV.

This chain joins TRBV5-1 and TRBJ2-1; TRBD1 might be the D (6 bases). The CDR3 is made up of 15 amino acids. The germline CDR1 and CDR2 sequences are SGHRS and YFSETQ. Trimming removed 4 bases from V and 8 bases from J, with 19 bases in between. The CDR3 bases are TGCGCCAGCAGCAACGCAGGGGAGACAGGCTATGAGCAGTTCTTC. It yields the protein CASSNAGETGYEQFF.

The CDR3 DNA reads TGCGCCAGCAGCCAACGACAGGAGACCTACGAGCAGTACTTC. Translating gives CASSQRQETYEQYF. The chain couples TRBV5-1 to TRBJ2-7, with D possibly TRBD1 on 6 matching bases. Deletions cut 4 bases from V and 2 bases from J, with 13 bases between. This CDR3 region has 14 residues. Per the germline V gene, CDR1 is SGHRS and CDR2 is YFSETQ.

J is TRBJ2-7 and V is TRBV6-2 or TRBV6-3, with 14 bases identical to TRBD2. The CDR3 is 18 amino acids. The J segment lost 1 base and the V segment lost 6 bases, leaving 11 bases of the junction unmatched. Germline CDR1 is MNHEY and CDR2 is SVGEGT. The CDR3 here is CASSGRTSGRFYSYEQYF. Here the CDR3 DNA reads TGTGCCAGCAGCGGACGGACTAGCGGGAGGTTCTATTCCTACGAGCAGTACTTC.

The CDR3 protein is CASSQDSGAGTEAFF. CDR3 nucleotides: TGTGCCAGCAGCCAAGACTCGGGGGCTGGCACTGAAGCTTTCTTT. V is TRBV4-2 and J is TRBJ1-1; possible D gene TRBD1, 6 bases. V lost 0 bases and J 4 bases, leaving 12 bases between the germline ends. CDR1 is LGHNA and CDR2 is YNFKEQ in the germline V gene. The CDR3 sequence is 15 residues long.